The rows below give T cell receptor beta chains drawn from one sample of a study of shared clonotypes between healthy human individuals. The method was immunoSEQ multiplex PCR; TCRdb's version includes in-frame clones alone and lacks a portion of them. Of about 730,000 clones in the sample, about two thirds were seen once. Sequencing was carried out using memory CD4+ T cells sorted from blood. The source of these receptors is a woman aged 25 to 45 in good health. Each CDR3 is given with its conserved first and last residue. The order of the fields is CDR3 protein, V gene, D gene, J gene. The D gene is left open where the match is weak.

cdr3_aa: CASSILRLAGWDNEQFF; v_call: TRBV19; d_call: TRBD2; j_call: TRBJ2-1
cdr3_aa: CASSLSFRGQPQHF; v_call: TRBV28; d_call: NA; j_call: TRBJ1-5
cdr3_aa: CASSEIQGETQYF; v_call: TRBV6-1; d_call: NA; j_call: TRBJ2-5
cdr3_aa: CASSLGGGITDTQYF; v_call: TRBV5-1; d_call: TRBD2; j_call: TRBJ2-3
cdr3_aa: CASSPGTSGTGELFF; v_call: TRBV19; d_call: TRBD2; j_call: TRBJ2-2
cdr3_aa: CASARTDSYNEQFF; v_call: TRBV27; d_call: NA; j_call: TRBJ2-1
cdr3_aa: CASSRGQGYTEAFF; v_call: TRBV11-1; d_call: TRBD1; j_call: TRBJ1-1
cdr3_aa: CASSHQVFYGYTF; v_call: TRBV14; d_call: NA; j_call: TRBJ1-2
cdr3_aa: CASSQSALNTEAFF; v_call: TRBV2; d_call: NA; j_call: TRBJ1-1
cdr3_aa: CASSPLGVGADTQYF; v_call: TRBV9; d_call: NA; j_call: TRBJ2-3
cdr3_aa: CASSLDMTSGNDEQFF; v_call: TRBV11-3; d_call: TRBD2; j_call: TRBJ2-1
cdr3_aa: CASRKGLAGNEQYF; v_call: TRBV28; d_call: TRBD2; j_call: TRBJ2-7
cdr3_aa: CASSVDRGEKLFF; v_call: TRBV2; d_call: TRBD1; j_call: TRBJ1-4
cdr3_aa: CASSPPRGPNTEAFF; v_call: TRBV18; d_call: NA; j_call: TRBJ1-1
cdr3_aa: CASSGAGGTNTEAFF; v_call: TRBV7-2; d_call: TRBD1; j_call: TRBJ1-1
cdr3_aa: CASSRSEGREQFF; v_call: TRBV27; d_call: NA; j_call: TRBJ2-1
cdr3_aa: CASSIQSSYNEQFF; v_call: TRBV5-1; d_call: NA; j_call: TRBJ2-1
cdr3_aa: CASSGRGTGELFF; v_call: TRBV7-2; d_call: NA; j_call: TRBJ2-2
cdr3_aa: CASSQTGEAFF; v_call: TRBV18; d_call: TRBD1; j_call: TRBJ1-1
cdr3_aa: CASSLQGEETQYF; v_call: TRBV7-2; d_call: NA; j_call: TRBJ2-5
cdr3_aa: CASSLRSGANEKLFF; v_call: TRBV7-9; d_call: NA; j_call: TRBJ1-4
cdr3_aa: CASGSWDRNTGELFF; v_call: TRBV5-4; d_call: TRBD1; j_call: TRBJ2-2
cdr3_aa: CASSLVWGPYEQYF; v_call: TRBV11-2; d_call: NA; j_call: TRBJ2-7
cdr3_aa: CASSRGTDQETQYF; v_call: TRBV6-1; d_call: NA; j_call: TRBJ2-5
cdr3_aa: CASSPQQGSGNTIYF; v_call: TRBV18; d_call: NA; j_call: TRBJ1-3
cdr3_aa: CASSLNQLNTEAFF; v_call: TRBV5-8; d_call: NA; j_call: TRBJ1-1
cdr3_aa: CTSSQEDSGQINNQPQHF; v_call: TRBV1; d_call: NA; j_call: TRBJ1-5
cdr3_aa: CASSPGGVNTEAFF; v_call: TRBV5-1; d_call: TRBD1; j_call: TRBJ1-1
cdr3_aa: CASSPRVQETRYEQYF; v_call: TRBV18; d_call: NA; j_call: TRBJ2-7
cdr3_aa: CASSLRASGRTGTDTQYF; v_call: TRBV18; d_call: TRBD2; j_call: TRBJ2-3
cdr3_aa: CASEEDRAREQYF; v_call: TRBV28; d_call: TRBD1; j_call: TRBJ2-7
cdr3_aa: CASSLGLEAFF; v_call: TRBV28; d_call: NA; j_call: TRBJ1-1
cdr3_aa: CASSEFDTGELFF; v_call: TRBV10-2; d_call: NA; j_call: TRBJ2-2
cdr3_aa: CASSVGTAYEQYF; v_call: TRBV25-1; d_call: NA; j_call: TRBJ2-7
cdr3_aa: CASSPGQRQNTIYF; v_call: TRBV27; d_call: TRBD1; j_call: TRBJ1-3
cdr3_aa: CASSARLAGGDEQFF; v_call: TRBV7-6; d_call: TRBD2; j_call: TRBJ2-1
cdr3_aa: CASSSPGQGGETQYF; v_call: TRBV7-2; d_call: TRBD1; j_call: TRBJ2-5
cdr3_aa: CASSLETYAYEQYF; v_call: TRBV5-1; d_call: NA; j_call: TRBJ2-7
cdr3_aa: CASSYQPGAQPQHF; v_call: TRBV6-5; d_call: NA; j_call: TRBJ1-5
cdr3_aa: CASSLQFNANYGYTF; v_call: TRBV6-5; d_call: NA; j_call: TRBJ1-2
cdr3_aa: CASSIQGGILTGELFF; v_call: TRBV19; d_call: NA; j_call: TRBJ2-2
cdr3_aa: CASSVDGGLDGTEAFF; v_call: TRBV9; d_call: NA; j_call: TRBJ1-1
cdr3_aa: CASSHWDTSYEQYF; v_call: TRBV23-1; d_call: NA; j_call: TRBJ2-7
cdr3_aa: CATSRETSGLDTQYF; v_call: TRBV15; d_call: TRBD2; j_call: TRBJ2-3
cdr3_aa: CASSLEASGTLSYEQYF; v_call: TRBV5-1; d_call: TRBD2; j_call: TRBJ2-7
cdr3_aa: CASSLDYAVAEPTKQYF; v_call: TRBV11-2; d_call: NA; j_call: TRBJ2-7
cdr3_aa: CASRPVMNEKLFF; v_call: TRBV2; d_call: NA; j_call: TRBJ1-4
cdr3_aa: CASSLSGSGNTIYF; v_call: TRBV5-1; d_call: NA; j_call: TRBJ1-3
cdr3_aa: CASSQLAGSLYNEQFF; v_call: TRBV14; d_call: TRBD2; j_call: TRBJ2-1